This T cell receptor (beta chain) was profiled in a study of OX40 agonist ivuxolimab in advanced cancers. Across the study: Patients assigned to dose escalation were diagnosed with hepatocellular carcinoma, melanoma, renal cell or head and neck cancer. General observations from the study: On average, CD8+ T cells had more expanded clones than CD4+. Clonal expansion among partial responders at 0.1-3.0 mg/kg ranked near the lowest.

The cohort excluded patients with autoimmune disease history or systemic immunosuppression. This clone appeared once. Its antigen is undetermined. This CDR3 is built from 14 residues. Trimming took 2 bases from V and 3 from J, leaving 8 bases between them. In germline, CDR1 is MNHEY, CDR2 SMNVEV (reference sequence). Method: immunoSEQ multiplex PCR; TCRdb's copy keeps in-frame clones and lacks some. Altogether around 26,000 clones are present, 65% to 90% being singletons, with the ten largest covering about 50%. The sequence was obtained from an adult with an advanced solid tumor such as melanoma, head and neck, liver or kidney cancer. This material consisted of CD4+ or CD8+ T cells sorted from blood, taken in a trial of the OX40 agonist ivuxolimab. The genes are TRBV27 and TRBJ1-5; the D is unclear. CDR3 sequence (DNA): TGTGCCAGCAGTTTAATAGGGCACAATCAGCCCCAGCATTTT. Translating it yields CASSLIGHNQPQHF.